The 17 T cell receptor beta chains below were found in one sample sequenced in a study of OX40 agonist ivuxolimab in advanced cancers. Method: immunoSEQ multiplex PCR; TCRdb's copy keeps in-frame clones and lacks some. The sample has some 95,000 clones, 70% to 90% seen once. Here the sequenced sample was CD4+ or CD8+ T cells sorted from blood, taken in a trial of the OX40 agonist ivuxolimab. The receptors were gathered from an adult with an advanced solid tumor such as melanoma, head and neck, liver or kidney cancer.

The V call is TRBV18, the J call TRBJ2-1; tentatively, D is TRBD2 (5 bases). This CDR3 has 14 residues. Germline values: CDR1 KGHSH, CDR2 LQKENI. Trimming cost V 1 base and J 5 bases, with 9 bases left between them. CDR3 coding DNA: TGTGCCAGCTCACCACGGACTGGAAACAATGAGCAGTTCTTC. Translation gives CASSPRTGNNEQFF.

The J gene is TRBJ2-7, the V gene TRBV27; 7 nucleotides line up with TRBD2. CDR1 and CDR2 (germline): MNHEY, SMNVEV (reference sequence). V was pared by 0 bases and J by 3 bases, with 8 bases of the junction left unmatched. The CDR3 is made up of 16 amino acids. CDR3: CASSLSRAGVDYEQYF. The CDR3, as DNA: TGTGCCAGCAGTTTATCGAGGGCGGGAGTGGACTACGAGCAGTACTTC.

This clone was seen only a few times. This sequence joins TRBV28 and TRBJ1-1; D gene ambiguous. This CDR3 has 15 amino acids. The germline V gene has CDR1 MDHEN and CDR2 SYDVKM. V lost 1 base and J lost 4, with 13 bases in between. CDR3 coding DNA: TGTGCCAGCAGTTTATCATCGGGCGGGTTCACTGAAGCTTTCTTT. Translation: CASSLSSGGFTEAFF.

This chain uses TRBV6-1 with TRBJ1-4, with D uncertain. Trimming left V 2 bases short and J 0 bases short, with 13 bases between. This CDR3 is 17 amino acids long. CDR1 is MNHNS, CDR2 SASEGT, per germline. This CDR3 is CASSENFGGTTNEKLFF. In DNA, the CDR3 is TGTGCCAGCAGTGAAAACTTCGGCGGGACAACTAATGAAAAACTGTTTTTT.

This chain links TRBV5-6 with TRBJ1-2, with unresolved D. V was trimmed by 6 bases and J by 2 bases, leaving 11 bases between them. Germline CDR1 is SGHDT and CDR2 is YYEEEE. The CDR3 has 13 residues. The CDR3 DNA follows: TGTGCCAGCATTACCCTAGGGAACTATGGCTACACCTTC. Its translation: CASITLGNYGYTF.

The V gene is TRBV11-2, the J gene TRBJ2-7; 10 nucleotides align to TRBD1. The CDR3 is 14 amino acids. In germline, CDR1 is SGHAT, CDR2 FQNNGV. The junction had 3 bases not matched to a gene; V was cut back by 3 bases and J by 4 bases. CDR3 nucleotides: TGTGCCAGCAGCTTGGGGACAGGGGTTTACGAGCAGTACTTC. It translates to CASSLGTGVYEQYF.

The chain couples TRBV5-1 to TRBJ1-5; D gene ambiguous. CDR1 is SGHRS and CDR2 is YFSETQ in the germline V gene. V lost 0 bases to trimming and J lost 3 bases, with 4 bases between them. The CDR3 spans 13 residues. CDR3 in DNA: TGCGCCAGCAGCTTGGACCTCAATCAGCCCCAGCATTTT. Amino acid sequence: CASSLDLNQPQHF.

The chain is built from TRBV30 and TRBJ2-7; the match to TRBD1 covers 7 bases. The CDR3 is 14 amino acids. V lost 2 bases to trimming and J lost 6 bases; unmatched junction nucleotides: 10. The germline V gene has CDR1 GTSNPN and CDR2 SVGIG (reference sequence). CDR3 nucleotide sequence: TGTGCCTGGAGTCTAGGGGGCTACCGATCCGAGCAGTACTTC. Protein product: CAWSLGGYRSEQYF.

In DNA form, the CDR3 reads TGTGCCAGCAGCAAAGAGTATAGGTTGAGCAATCAGCCCCAGCATTTT. Its protein product is CASSKEYRLSNQPQHF. The chain links TRBV21-1 to TRBJ1-5. TRBV21-1 is reported as a pseudogene. There are 16 residues in the CDR3.

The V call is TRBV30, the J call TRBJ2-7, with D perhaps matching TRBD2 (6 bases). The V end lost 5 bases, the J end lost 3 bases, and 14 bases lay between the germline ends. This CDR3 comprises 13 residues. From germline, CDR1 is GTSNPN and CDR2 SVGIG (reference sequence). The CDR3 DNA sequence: TGTGCCTGGTTGGACGGGAGCAGCTACGAGCAGTACTTC. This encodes CAWLDGSSYEQYF.

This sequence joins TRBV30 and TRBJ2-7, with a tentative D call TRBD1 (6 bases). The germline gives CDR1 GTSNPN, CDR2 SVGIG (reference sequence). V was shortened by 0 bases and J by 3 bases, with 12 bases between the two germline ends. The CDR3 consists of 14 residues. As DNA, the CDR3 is TGTGCCTGGAGTGTACAGGACAGCCACTACGAGCAGTACTTC. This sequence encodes CAWSVQDSHYEQYF.

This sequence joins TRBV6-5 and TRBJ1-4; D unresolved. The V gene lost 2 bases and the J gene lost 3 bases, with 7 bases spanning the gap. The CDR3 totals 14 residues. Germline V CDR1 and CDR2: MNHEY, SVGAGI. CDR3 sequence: CASSYKGPNEKLFF. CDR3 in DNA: TGTGCCAGCAGTTACAAGGGTCCTAATGAAAAACTGTTTTTT.

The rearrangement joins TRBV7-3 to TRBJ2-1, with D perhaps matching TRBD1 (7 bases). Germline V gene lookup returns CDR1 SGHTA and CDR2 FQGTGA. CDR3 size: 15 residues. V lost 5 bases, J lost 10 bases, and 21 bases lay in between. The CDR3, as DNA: TGTGCCAGCAGCCCAGGGGGACTGACCTATGGGGAGCAGTTCTTC. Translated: CASSPGGLTYGEQFF. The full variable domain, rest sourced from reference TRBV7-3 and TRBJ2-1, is GAGVSQTPSNKVTEKGKYVELRCDPISGHTALYWYRQSLGQGPEFLIYFQGTGAADDSGLPNDRFFAVRPEGSVSTLKIQRTERGDSAVYLCASSPGGLTYGEQFFGPGTRLTVL.

CDR3 DNA: TGTGCCAGCAGCCCCGACAGAACCTACGAGCAGTACTTC. Protein: CASSPDRTYEQYF. The chain couples TRBV27 to TRBJ2-7, with D possibly TRBD1 on 5 matching bases. The CDR3 is made up of 13 amino acids. Trimming shortened V by 6 bases and J by 2 bases, and 11 bases separated the two germline ends. CDR1 and CDR2 (germline): MNHEY, SMNVEV (reference sequence).

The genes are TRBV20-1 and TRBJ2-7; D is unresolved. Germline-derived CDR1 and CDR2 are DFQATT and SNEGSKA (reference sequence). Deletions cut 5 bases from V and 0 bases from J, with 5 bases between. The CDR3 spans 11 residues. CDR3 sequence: CSADSSYEQYF. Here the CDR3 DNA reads TGCAGTGCTGATAGCTCCTACGAGCAGTACTTC.

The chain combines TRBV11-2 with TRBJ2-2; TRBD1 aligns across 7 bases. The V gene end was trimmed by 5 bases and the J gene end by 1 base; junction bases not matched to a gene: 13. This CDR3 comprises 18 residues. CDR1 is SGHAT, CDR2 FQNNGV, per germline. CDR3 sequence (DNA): TGTGCCAGCAGCCTAACCCTTCCCGACAGGGAGAACACCGGGGAGCTGTTTTTT. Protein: CASSLTLPDRENTGELFF.

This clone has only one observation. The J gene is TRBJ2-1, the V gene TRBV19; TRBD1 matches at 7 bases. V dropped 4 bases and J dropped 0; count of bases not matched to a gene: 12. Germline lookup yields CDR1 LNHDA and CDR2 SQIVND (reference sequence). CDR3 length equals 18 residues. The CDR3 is CASSRLWTGQPSYNEQFF. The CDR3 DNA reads TGTGCCAGTAGTAGGCTTTGGACAGGTCAACCCTCCTACAATGAGCAGTTCTTC. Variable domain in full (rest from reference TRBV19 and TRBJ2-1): DGGITQSPKYLFRKEGQNVTLSCEQNLNHDAMYWYRQDPGQGLRLIYYSQIVNDFQKGDIAEGYSVSREKKESFPLTVTSAQKNPTAFYLCASSRLWTGQPSYNEQFFGPGTRLTVL.